Listed here are 20 T cell receptor beta chains from one sample, sequenced in a study of cytomegalovirus exposure and HLA in healthy donors. This table comes from immunoSEQ multiplex PCR, and its TCRdb copy is limited to in-frame clones, with some not included. The sample carries 220,000 or so clones, around 90% recorded once. Sequenced input: PBMCs. These receptors all stem from a woman between 18 and 29 years old in good health and CMV-seronegative.

This chain joins TRBV30 and TRBJ1-2; weak D call: TRBD1 (5 bases). Germline-derived CDR1 and CDR2 are GTSNPN and SVGIG (reference sequence). V lost 0 bases to trimming and J lost 4 bases, with 15 bases between them. The CDR3 consists of 15 residues. CDR3 residues: CAWSVGDGGSYGYTF. CDR3 DNA sequence: TGTGCCTGGAGTGTAGGGGACGGGGGGAGCTATGGCTACACCTTC.

The chain combines TRBV18 with TRBJ2-5; 13 bases match TRBD2. This CDR3 has 18 residues. Looked up from germline, CDR1 is KGHSH and CDR2 is LQKENI. V dropped 3 bases and J dropped 5; count of bases not matched to a gene: 12. CDR3: CASSPRTSGRVVGETQYF. The CDR3, as DNA: TGTGCCAGCTCACCTCGGACTAGCGGGAGAGTAGTCGGGGAGACCCAGTACTTC.

This chain links TRBV10-1 with TRBJ1-6; no definite D call. Germline V gene data show CDR1 as WNHNN and CDR2 as SYGVQD (reference sequence). This CDR3 region has 13 residues. V shed 0 bases and J shed 7 bases, with 4 bases lying between them. The CDR3 coding sequence is TGCGCCAGCAGTGAGTCCCAGAATTCACCCCTCCACTTT. Its translation is CASSESQNSPLHF.

V and J are TRBV4-2 and TRBJ2-1, with D uncertain. This CDR3 has 15 residues. CDR1 and CDR2 from the germline V gene are LGHNA and YNFKEQ. The germline V and J ends were trimmed by 4 bases and 2 bases, with 12 bases remaining between them. This chain's CDR3 is CASSRLSSTYNEQFF. DNA of the CDR3: TGTGCCAGCAGCCGTTTGTCCAGTACCTACAATGAGCAGTTCTTC.

This chain uses TRBV21-1 with TRBJ1-5; whether TRBD1, the table's D call, matches the DNA was not checked. TRBV21-1 is a documented pseudogene. CDR3 length: 17 residues. In DNA form, the CDR3 reads TGTGCCAGCAGCAAAGAGGGGCAGCTGAAGCTGTGTCAGCCCCAGCATTTT. This translates into CASSKEGQLKLCQPQHF.

V usage is TRBV2 and J usage is TRBJ2-7; TRBD2 might be the D (6 bases). Germline values: CDR1 SNHLY, CDR2 FYNNEI. This CDR3 contains 16 residues. The V gene lost 2 bases and the J gene lost 0 bases, with 14 bases spanning the gap. The chain's CDR3 is CASSESGLGFSYEQYF. CDR3 DNA: TGTGCCAGCAGTGAATCGGGACTGGGATTCTCCTACGAGCAGTACTTC.

The chain has TRBV6-5 and TRBJ2-7; 10 nucleotides agree with TRBD1. CDR3 length equals 14 residues. The germline gives CDR1 MNHEY, CDR2 SVGAGI. The V and J ends lost 6 bases and 7 bases, in that order; junction bases with no gene match: 9. The CDR3 spells CASRVTGGAFEQYF. Here the CDR3 DNA reads TGTGCCAGCAGAGTGACAGGGGGCGCGTTTGAGCAGTACTTC.

This chain connects TRBV4-1 to TRBJ1-1; maybe TRBD1 (6 bases). Trimming took off 5 bases at V and 7 bases at J, with 11 bases between the two ends. CDR3 length: 12 residues. Germline CDR1 is MGHRA and CDR2 is YSYEKL. CDR3 nucleotide sequence: TGCGCCAGCAGCAATACAGGGAATGAAGCTTTCTTT. It encodes CASSNTGNEAFF.

This rearrangement joins TRBV11-2 to TRBJ2-7; the D gene is possibly TRBD1 (5 bases). CDR1 and CDR2 from the germline V gene are SGHAT and FQNNGV. V lost 3 bases, J lost 0 bases, and 12 bases lay in between. The CDR3 has 15 residues. CDR3 loop: CASSFGRASSYEQYF. The CDR3 nucleotides read TGTGCCAGCAGCTTCGGCAGGGCGAGCTCCTACGAGCAGTACTTC.

The rearrangement uses TRBV28 and TRBJ1-2, with 8 bases lining up with TRBD1. Per the germline V gene, CDR1 is MDHEN and CDR2 is SYDVKM. After removal of 5 bases from V and 1 base from J, the junction contained 3 bases not matched to a gene. This CDR3 has 14 residues. The CDR3 is CASSPGGDNYGYTF. The CDR3 region has the DNA TGTGCCAGCAGTCCAGGGGGCGATAACTATGGCTACACCTTC.

The chain has TRBV30 and TRBJ1-1; no clear D. CDR1 is GTSNPN and CDR2 is SVGIG in the germline V gene (reference sequence). V gave up 4 bases and J gave up 4 bases, with 10 bases separating them. This CDR3 has 12 residues. DNA for the CDR3: TGTGCCTGGAATAGCATTGCCACTGAAGCTTTCTTT. This translates into CAWNSIATEAFF.

The rearrangement joins TRBV11-2 to TRBJ2-5, with no clear D. Deletions cut 1 base from V and 2 bases from J, with 11 bases between. The CDR3 runs 15 residues. In germline, CDR1 is SGHAT, CDR2 FQNNGV. The CDR3 loop reads CASSLASLTQETQYF. DNA of the CDR3: TGTGCCAGCAGCTTAGCATCTCTTACTCAAGAGACCCAGTACTTC. The entire variable domain, with the rest obtained from reference TRBV11-2 and TRBJ2-5, is as follows: EAGVAQSPRYKIIEKRQSVAFWCNPISGHATLYWYQQILGQGPKLLIQFQNNGVVDDSQLPKDRFSAERLKGVDSTLKIQPAKLEDSAVYLCASSLASLTQETQYFGPGTRLLVL.

This clone turned up a few times. This sequence joins TRBV19 and TRBJ2-2; TRBD1 is a possible D gene (5 bases). The CDR3 runs 15 residues. V gave up 6 bases and J gave up 2 bases, with 13 bases separating them. Germline V CDR1 and CDR2: LNHDA, SQIVND (reference sequence). Here the CDR3 DNA reads TGTGCCAGTAGGGATCGACAGCCCAACACCGGGGAGCTGTTTTTT. Protein sequence: CASRDRQPNTGELFF. Combining the CDR3 with reference TRBV19 and TRBJ2-2 gives the whole variable domain DGGITQSPKYLFRKEGQNVTLSCEQNLNHDAMYWYRQDPGQGLRLIYYSQIVNDFQKGDIAEGYSVSREKKESFPLTVTSAQKNPTAFYLCASRDRQPNTGELFFGEGSRLTVL.

The chain uses TRBV19 and TRBJ1-5; a possible D gene is TRBD1 (6 bases). V shed 3 bases and J shed 1 base, with 16 bases lying between them. Germline CDR1 LNHDA, CDR2 SQIVND (reference sequence). CDR3 length: 17 residues. CDR3 protein: CASSILGARVSNQPQHF. CDR3 bases: TGTGCCAGTAGTATTTTGGGGGCCCGTGTAAGCAATCAGCCCCAGCATTTT.

The chain links TRBV10-3 to TRBJ2-7; 7 bases agree with TRBD2. V was pared by 2 bases and J by 5 bases, with 6 bases of the junction left unmatched. The germline gives CDR1 ENHRY, CDR2 SYGVKD. The CDR3 covers 14 residues. In nucleotides, the CDR3 is TGTGCCATCAGTGAGCCGGGGGAGGGGAACGAGCAGTACTTC. Protein sequence: CAISEPGEGNEQYF.

This chain joins TRBV7-9 and TRBJ2-1, with 14 bases that match TRBD2. V was pared by 6 bases and J by 8 bases, with 6 bases of the junction left unmatched. The CDR3 is made up of 15 amino acids. CDR1 and CDR2 from the germline V gene are SEHNR and FQNEAQ (reference sequence). In DNA form, the CDR3 reads TGTGCCAGCAGTTCGGGACTAGCGGGAGTCCATGAGCAGTTCTTC. Protein product: CASSSGLAGVHEQFF.

This clone was seen only once. This rearrangement joins TRBV30 to TRBJ1-2, with 7 bases lining up with TRBD1. CDR1 and CDR2 (germline): GTSNPN, SVGIG (reference sequence). The J segment lost 2 bases and the V segment lost 7 bases, leaving 7 bases of the junction unmatched. This CDR3 spans 13 amino acids. CDR3 nucleotides: TGTGCCTCGACAGACAGGGAAAACTATGGCTACACCTTC. It translates to CASTDRENYGYTF.

CDR3 coding DNA: TGTGCCCGGACTAGCGGGAGGTCTGCCCACGAGCAGTACTTC. This encodes CARTSGRSAHEQYF. The gene calls are TRBV30 and TRBJ2-7; TRBD2 aligns across 14 bases. The V gene's germline CDR1 is GTSNPN and CDR2 SVGIG (reference sequence). There are 14 residues in the CDR3. The V segment lost 8 bases and the J segment 5 bases; nucleotides outside the gene matches: 8. Full variable domain (missing parts from reference TRBV30 and TRBJ2-7): SQTIHQWPATLVQPVGSPLSLECTVEGTSNPNLYWYRQAAGRGLQLLFYSVGIGQISSEVPQNLSASRPQDRQFILSSKKLLLSDSGFYLCARTSGRSAHEQYFGPGTRLTVT.

The CDR3 DNA is TGTGCCAGCAGCTTAGGGGGAAACAGGGCAGATACGCAGTATTTT. Its translation: CASSLGGNRADTQYF. The V gene is TRBV7-7, the J gene TRBJ2-3; TRBD1 is a possible D gene (6 bases). The length of the CDR3 is 15 residues. Trimming cost V 1 base and J 4 bases, with 12 bases left between them. CDR1 is SSHAT and CDR2 is FNYEAQ in the germline V gene (reference sequence).

This clone was observed once. V gene TRBV6-1 combines with J gene TRBJ2-1; 14 bases match TRBD2. The trim removed 5 bases at V and 8 bases at J, leaving 5 bases unmatched. CDR3 length: 15 amino acids. CDR1 MNHNS and CDR2 SASEGT come from the germline V gene. The CDR3 loop reads CASSLTSGRAYEQFF. Written as DNA, the CDR3 is TGTGCCAGCAGTTTGACTAGCGGGAGGGCCTATGAGCAGTTCTTC.